This T cell receptor (beta chain) appears in the sequencing data of a study of naive and memory T cell subsets. Findings and limits, study-wide: From naive to CM, EM and EMRA, diversity decreased and Gini increased. A few larger clonotypes appeared in naive repertoires, especially CD8, possibly memory cells re-expressing CD45RA.

The germline V and J ends were trimmed by 7 bases and 2 bases, with 16 bases remaining between them. The CDR3 loop spans 15 amino acids. The V gene's germline CDR1 is MNHEY and CDR2 SVGEGT. The beta constant-region primer was an equimolar mix of two oligonucleotides covering TRBC1 and TRBC2. The ligated cDNA underwent four PCR rounds using SP2 and nested alpha and beta constant-region primers. TCRdb re-analysed the UMI-ligation and nested PCR reads in MiXCR, keeping a single row per CDR3 protein. Among about 150,000 distinct CDR3 sequences, roughly 23% were seen once, and the ten largest hold 0.11%. There are a few counts of this clonotype. The antigen is undetermined. Separate alpha and beta amplification began at the second PCR step. Cells stained for CD3, CD4, CD8, CD45RA, CD27 and viability were sorted into four CD45RA/CD27 subsets.

The sequence was collected from a human donor in good health. Sequencing was done on a sample of naive CD4+ T cells from blood. This chain joins TRBV6-2 or TRBV6-3 and TRBJ2-3; D may be TRBD1 or TRBD2 (6 bases each). The CDR3 DNA reads as TGTGCCAGCACCTACATGGGGGGCAACACAGATACGCAGTATTTT. It is translated as CASTYMGGNTDTQYF.